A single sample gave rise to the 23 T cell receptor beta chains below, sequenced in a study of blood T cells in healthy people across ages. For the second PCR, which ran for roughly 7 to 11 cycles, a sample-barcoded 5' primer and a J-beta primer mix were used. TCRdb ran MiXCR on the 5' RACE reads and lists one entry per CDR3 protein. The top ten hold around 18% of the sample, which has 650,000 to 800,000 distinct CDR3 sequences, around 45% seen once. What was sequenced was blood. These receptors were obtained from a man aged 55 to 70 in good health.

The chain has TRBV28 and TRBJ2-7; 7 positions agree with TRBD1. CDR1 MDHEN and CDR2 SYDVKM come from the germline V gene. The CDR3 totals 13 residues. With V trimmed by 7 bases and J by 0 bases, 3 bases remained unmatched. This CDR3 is CASIQGHSYEQYF. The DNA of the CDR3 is TGTGCCAGCATACAGGGGCACTCCTACGAGCAGTACTTC.

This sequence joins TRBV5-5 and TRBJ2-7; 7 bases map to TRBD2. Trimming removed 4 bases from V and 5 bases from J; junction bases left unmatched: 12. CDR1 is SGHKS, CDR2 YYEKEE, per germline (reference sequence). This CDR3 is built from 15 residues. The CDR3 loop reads CASSVGWGGRDEQYF. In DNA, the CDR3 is TGTGCCAGCAGCGTGGGATGGGGGGGAAGGGACGAGCAGTACTTC.

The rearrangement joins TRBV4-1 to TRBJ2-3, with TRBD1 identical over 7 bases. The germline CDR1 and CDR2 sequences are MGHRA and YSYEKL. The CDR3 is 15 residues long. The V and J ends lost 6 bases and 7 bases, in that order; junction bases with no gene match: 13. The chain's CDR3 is CASRKGTVALYTQYF. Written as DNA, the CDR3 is TGCGCCAGCAGAAAAGGGACAGTTGCTCTGTATACGCAGTATTTT.

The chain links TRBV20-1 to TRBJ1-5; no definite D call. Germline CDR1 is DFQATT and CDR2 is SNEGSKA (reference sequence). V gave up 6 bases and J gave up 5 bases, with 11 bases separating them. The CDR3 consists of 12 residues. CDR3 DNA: TGCAGTGCCCGGTCAAGCGATCAGCCCCAGCATTTT. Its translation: CSARSSDQPQHF.

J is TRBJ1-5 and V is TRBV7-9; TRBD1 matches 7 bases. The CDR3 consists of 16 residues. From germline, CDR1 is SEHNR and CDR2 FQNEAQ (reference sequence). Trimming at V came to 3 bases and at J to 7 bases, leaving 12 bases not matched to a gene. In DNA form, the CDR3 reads TGTGCCAGCAGCTTCGTCGACAGGGTCCGGAAACAGCCCCAGCATTTT. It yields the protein CASSFVDRVRKQPQHF.

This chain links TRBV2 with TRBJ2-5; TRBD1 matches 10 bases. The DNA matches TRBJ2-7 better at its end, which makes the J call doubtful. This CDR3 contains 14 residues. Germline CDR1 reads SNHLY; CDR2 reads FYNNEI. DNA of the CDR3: TGTGCCAGCAGGCCTGGACAGGGGGTCCACGAGCAGTACTTC. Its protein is CASRPGQGVHEQYF.

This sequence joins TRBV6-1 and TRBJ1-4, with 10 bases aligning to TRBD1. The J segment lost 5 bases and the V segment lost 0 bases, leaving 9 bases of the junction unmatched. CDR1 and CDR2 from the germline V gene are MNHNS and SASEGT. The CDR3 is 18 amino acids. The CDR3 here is CASSEARGTGAYNEKLFF. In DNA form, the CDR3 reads TGTGCCAGCAGTGAAGCGAGGGGGACAGGGGCCTACAATGAAAAACTGTTTTTT.

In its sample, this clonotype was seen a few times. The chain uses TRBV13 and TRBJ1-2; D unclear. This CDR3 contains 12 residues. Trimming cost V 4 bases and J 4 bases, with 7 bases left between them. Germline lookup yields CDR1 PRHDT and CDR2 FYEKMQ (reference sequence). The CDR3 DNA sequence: TGTGCCAGCAGCTCATCGGGCTATGGCTACACCTTC. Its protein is CASSSSGYGYTF.

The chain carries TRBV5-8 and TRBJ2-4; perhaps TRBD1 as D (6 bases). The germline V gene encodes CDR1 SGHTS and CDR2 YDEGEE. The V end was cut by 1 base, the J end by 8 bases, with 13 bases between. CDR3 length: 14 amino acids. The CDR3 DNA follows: TGTGCCAGCAGCTTGAGTTCCGAGGGGGACATTCAGTACTTC. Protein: CASSLSSEGDIQYF.

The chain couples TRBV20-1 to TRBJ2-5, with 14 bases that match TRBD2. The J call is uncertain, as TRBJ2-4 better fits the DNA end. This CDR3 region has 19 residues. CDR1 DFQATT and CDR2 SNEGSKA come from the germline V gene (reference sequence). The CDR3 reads CSARASPGTSGSVKNIQYF. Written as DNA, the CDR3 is TGCAGTGCTAGGGCTTCACCCGGGACTAGCGGGAGTGTCAAAAACATTCAGTACTTC.

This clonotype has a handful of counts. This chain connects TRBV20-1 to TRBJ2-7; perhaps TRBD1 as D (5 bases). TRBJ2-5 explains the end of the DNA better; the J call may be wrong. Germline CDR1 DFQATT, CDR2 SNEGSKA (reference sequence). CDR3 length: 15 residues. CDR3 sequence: CSARDPQGPGETQYF. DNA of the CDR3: TGCAGTGCTAGAGATCCCCAGGGCCCTGGGGAGACCCAGTACTTC.

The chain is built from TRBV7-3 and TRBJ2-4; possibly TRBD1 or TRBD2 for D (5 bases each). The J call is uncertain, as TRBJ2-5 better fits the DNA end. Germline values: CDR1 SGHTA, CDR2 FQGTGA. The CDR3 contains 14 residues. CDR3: CASSLLGVQETQYF. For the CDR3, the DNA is TGTGCCAGCAGCTTATTGGGGGTCCAAGAGACCCAGTACTTC.

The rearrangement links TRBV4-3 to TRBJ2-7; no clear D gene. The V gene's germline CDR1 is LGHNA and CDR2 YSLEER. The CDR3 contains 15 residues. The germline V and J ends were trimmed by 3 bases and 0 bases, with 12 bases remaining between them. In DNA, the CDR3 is TGCGCCAGCAGCCATTTCGAAGGGTCCTCCTACGAGCAGTACTTC. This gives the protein CASSHFEGSSYEQYF.

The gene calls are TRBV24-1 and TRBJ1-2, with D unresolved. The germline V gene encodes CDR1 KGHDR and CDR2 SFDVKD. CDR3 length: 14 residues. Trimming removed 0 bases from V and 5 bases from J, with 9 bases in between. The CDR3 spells CATSDLGFDYGYTF. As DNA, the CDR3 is TGTGCCACCAGTGATTTGGGCTTTGATTATGGCTACACCTTC.

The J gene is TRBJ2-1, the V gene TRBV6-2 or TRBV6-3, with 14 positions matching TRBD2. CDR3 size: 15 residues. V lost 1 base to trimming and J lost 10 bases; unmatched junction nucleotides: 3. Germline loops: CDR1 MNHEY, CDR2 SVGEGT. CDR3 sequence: CASSYFGTSGGEQFF. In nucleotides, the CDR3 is TGTGCCAGCAGTTACTTTGGGACTAGCGGGGGAGAGCAGTTCTTC.

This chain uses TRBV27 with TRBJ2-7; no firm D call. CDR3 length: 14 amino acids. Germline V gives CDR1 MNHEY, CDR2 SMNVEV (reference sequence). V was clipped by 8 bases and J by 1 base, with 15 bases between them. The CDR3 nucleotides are TGTGCCAGCGGTCGAGGCCTGGGTTCCTACGAGCAGTACTTC. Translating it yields CASGRGLGSYEQYF.

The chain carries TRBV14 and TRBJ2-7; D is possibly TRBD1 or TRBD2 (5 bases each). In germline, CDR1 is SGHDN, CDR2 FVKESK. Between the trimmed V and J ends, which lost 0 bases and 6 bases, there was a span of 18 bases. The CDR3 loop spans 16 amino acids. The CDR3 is CASSQDRGSRGSEQYF. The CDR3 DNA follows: TGTGCCAGCAGCCAAGATCGGGGCTCCCGAGGGAGCGAGCAGTACTTC.

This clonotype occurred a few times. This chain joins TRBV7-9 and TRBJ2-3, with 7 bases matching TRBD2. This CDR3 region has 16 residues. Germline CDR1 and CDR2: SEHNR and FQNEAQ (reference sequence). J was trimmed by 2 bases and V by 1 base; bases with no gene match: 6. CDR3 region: CASSLGGRGVTDTQYF. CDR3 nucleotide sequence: TGTGCCAGCAGCTTAGGGGGTCGGGGGGTCACAGATACGCAGTATTTT.

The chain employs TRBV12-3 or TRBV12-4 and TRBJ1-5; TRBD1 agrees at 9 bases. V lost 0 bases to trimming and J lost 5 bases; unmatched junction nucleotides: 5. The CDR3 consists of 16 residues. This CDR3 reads CASSLAGDREDQPQHF. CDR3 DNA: TGTGCCAGCAGTTTAGCGGGGGACAGGGAGGATCAGCCCCAGCATTTT.

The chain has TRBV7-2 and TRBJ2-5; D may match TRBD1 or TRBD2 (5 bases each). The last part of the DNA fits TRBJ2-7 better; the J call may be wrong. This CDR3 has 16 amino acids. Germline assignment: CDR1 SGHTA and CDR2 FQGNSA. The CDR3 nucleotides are TGTGCCAGCAGCAAGCCTCCCGGGGACCCTGGCCACGAGCAGTACTTC. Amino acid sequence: CASSKPPGDPGHEQYF.

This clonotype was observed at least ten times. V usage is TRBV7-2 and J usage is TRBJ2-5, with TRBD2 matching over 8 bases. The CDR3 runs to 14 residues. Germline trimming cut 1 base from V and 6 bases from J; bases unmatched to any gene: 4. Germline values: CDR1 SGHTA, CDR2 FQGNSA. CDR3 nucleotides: TGTGCCAGCAGCTTAGACGGGGGGGCTCAGACCCAGTACTTC. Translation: CASSLDGGAQTQYF.

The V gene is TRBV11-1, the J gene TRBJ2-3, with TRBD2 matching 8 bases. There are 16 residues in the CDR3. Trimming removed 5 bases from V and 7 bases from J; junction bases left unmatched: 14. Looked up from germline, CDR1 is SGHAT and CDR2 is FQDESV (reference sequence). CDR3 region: CASSPPGRVGLNTQYF. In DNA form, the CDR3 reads TGTGCCAGCAGCCCCCCCGGGAGGGTAGGATTAAATACGCAGTATTTT. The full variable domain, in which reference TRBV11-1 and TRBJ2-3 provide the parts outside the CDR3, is EAEVAQSPRYKITEKSQAVAFWCDPISGHATLYWYRQILGQGPELLVQFQDESVVDDSQLPKDRFSAERLKGVDSTLKIQPAELGDSAMYLCASSPPGRVGLNTQYFGPGTRLTVL.

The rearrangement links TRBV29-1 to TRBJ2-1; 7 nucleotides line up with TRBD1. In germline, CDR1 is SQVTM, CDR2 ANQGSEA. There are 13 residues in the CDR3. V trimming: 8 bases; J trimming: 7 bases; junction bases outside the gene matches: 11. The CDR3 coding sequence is TGCAGCTCATGGGACAGATGGGGAAATGAGCAGTTCTTC. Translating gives CSSWDRWGNEQFF.